The 15 T cell receptor beta chains reported below all come from one sample, sequenced in a study of shared clonotypes between healthy human individuals. This table comes from immunoSEQ multiplex PCR, and its TCRdb copy is limited to in-frame clones, with some not included. The sample consists of about a million clones, approximately 76% of them appearing once. Specimen: memory CD4+ T cells sorted from blood. The subset here: CD45RA-negative fraction. These TCRs come from a man aged 18 to 30 in good health.

This chain joins TRBV14 and TRBJ1-1; D may be TRBD1 (5 bases). Germline CDR1 reads SGHDN; CDR2 reads FVKESK. V was trimmed by 0 bases and J by 1 base, leaving 15 bases between them. This CDR3 contains 17 residues. CDR3 residues: CASSQDWGVGRNTEAFF. CDR3 nucleotide sequence: TGTGCCAGCAGCCAAGATTGGGGGGTTGGGAGGAACACTGAAGCTTTCTTT.

The table lists this clone with many counts. J is TRBJ2-3 and V is TRBV6-5, with D unresolved. Looked up from germline, CDR1 is MNHEY and CDR2 is SVGAGI. The CDR3 loop spans 14 amino acids. Trimming removed 8 bases from V and 1 base from J, with 13 bases in between. This CDR3 reads CASRLKFGTDTQYF. In nucleotides, the CDR3 is TGTGCCAGCCGCTTGAAGTTCGGCACAGATACGCAGTATTTT.

The chain is built from TRBV7-9 and TRBJ2-7; 8 bases map to TRBD1. The CDR3 is 14 residues long. V gave up 5 bases and J gave up 0 bases; unmatched junction bases: 3. Germline V gene lookup returns CDR1 SEHNR and CDR2 FQNEAQ (reference sequence). CDR3 region: CASSTTGASYEQYF. CDR3 nucleotide sequence: TGTGCCAGCAGCACGACAGGGGCCTCCTACGAGCAGTACTTC.

The chain recombines TRBV5-5 with TRBJ1-4; a possible D gene is TRBD1 (5 bases). This CDR3 comprises 18 residues. Trimming left V 0 bases short and J 10 bases short, with 25 bases between. The germline gives CDR1 SGHKS, CDR2 YYEKEE (reference sequence). CDR3 region: CASSLGARDGTLGGKLFF. CDR3 in DNA: TGTGCCAGCAGCTTGGGGGCCCGGGACGGTACCCTAGGTGGAAAACTGTTTTTT.

This rearrangement joins TRBV5-5 to TRBJ1-4, with 8 bases aligning to TRBD1. This CDR3 is 15 amino acids long. V lost 4 bases, J lost 2 bases, and 4 bases stayed unmatched. Germline CDR1 reads SGHKS; CDR2 reads YYEKEE (reference sequence). DNA for the CDR3: TGTGCCAGCAGCGGGACAGGACTGACTAATGAAAAACTGTTTTTT. Residues: CASSGTGLTNEKLFF. The full variable domain, with the rest looked up from reference TRBV5-5 and TRBJ1-4, is DAGVTQSPTHLIKTRGQQVTLRCSPISGHKSVSWYQQVLGQGPQFIFQYYEKEERGRGNFPDRFSARQFPNYSSELNVNALLLGDSALYLCASSGTGLTNEKLFFGSGTQLSVL.

This clone has just a few counts. The V call is TRBV7-3, the J call TRBJ2-2; 7 bases are shared with TRBD1. The CDR3 covers 13 residues. Germline loops: CDR1 SGHTA, CDR2 FQGTGA. V shed 5 bases, J shed 5 bases, and the junction held 2 bases outside the gene matches. The CDR3 bases are TGTGCCAGCAGCATACAGGGGACCGGGGAGCTGTTTTTT. It yields the protein CASSIQGTGELFF.

The chain joins TRBV6-5 to TRBJ1-1; TRBD1 matches at 8 bases. Germline V lookup: CDR1 MNHEY, CDR2 SVGAGI. The CDR3 runs to 16 residues. The V gene end was trimmed by 4 bases and the J gene end by 3 bases; junction bases not matched to a gene: 10. The CDR3 is CASSSQGERGYTEAFF. DNA of the CDR3: TGTGCCAGCAGTTCACAGGGGGAAAGGGGGTACACTGAAGCTTTCTTT.

The chain carries TRBV6-5 and TRBJ1-6; tentative D call: TRBD1 (5 bases). This CDR3 is built from 13 residues. V lost 11 bases and J lost 4, with 12 bases in between. Germline CDR1 and CDR2: MNHEY and SVGAGI. The DNA for the CDR3 is TGTGCCGCCGGGAAGGGGTATAATTCACCCCTCCACTTT. As protein: CAAGKGYNSPLHF.

The chain joins TRBV9 to TRBJ1-2, with 7 bases matching TRBD1. Germline-derived CDR1 and CDR2 are SGDLS and YYNGEE. With 3 bases clipped from V and 1 base from J, the junction kept 6 bases outside the gene matches. The CDR3 runs to 15 residues. In nucleotides, the CDR3 is TGTGCCAGCAGCGCAGGGACAGACGTTAACTATGGCTACACCTTC. This encodes CASSAGTDVNYGYTF.

This clone turned up a few times. The chain is built from TRBV28 and TRBJ2-2; D assignment may be TRBD1 or TRBD2 (6 bases each). Germline CDR1 and CDR2: MDHEN and SYDVKM. V was cut by 1 base and J by 13 bases, with 16 bases left in between. The CDR3 totals 14 residues. The CDR3 protein is CASSLSRGGPGLFF. The CDR3, as DNA: TGTGCCAGCAGTTTATCCCGTGGGGGGCCGGGGCTGTTTTTT.

V and J are TRBV28 and TRBJ2-6; D remains unclear. Trimming stripped 5 bases from V and 2 bases from J, with 13 bases between. Germline V CDR1 and CDR2: MDHEN, SYDVKM. The CDR3 runs 16 residues. The CDR3 reads CASSPGLRPGANVLTF. CDR3 DNA sequence: TGTGCCAGCAGTCCAGGTCTGAGGCCTGGGGCCAACGTCCTGACTTTC.

This chain connects TRBV14 to TRBJ2-7; TRBD2 aligns across 9 bases. This CDR3 comprises 15 residues. V lost 1 base and J lost 6; bases outside the gene matches: 7. From germline, CDR1 is SGHDN and CDR2 FVKESK. CDR3: CASSQVRGGASEQYF. The CDR3 DNA follows: TGTGCCAGCAGCCAAGTCCGCGGGGGGGCGTCCGAGCAGTACTTC.

This chain connects TRBV19 to TRBJ1-5; D is possibly TRBD1 (5 bases). The CDR3 consists of 14 residues. Germline CDR1 is LNHDA and CDR2 is SQIVND (reference sequence). V was shortened by 5 bases and J by 3 bases, with 11 bases between the two germline ends. Here the CDR3 DNA reads TGTGCCAGTAGTTTCGCAGGGAACAATCAGCCCCAGCATTTT. As protein: CASSFAGNNQPQHF. The entire variable domain, with the rest obtained from reference TRBV19 and TRBJ1-5, is as follows: DGGITQSPKYLFRKEGQNVTLSCEQNLNHDAMYWYRQDPGQGLRLIYYSQIVNDFQKGDIAEGYSVSREKKESFPLTVTSAQKNPTAFYLCASSFAGNNQPQHFGDGTRLSIL.

This clone has only a few counts. CDR3 DNA: TGTGCCTGGAGTCGGGCTAGTGAAGCTTTCTTT. Its protein is CAWSRASEAFF. The chain links TRBV30 to TRBJ1-1, with D uncertain. The V and J ends lost 2 bases and 7 bases respectively, with 8 bases between them. Germline loops: CDR1 GTSNPN, CDR2 SVGIG (reference sequence). The CDR3 extends over 11 amino acids.

In regard to this clone: Within the sample, other DNA sequences also encode this same CDR3. J is TRBJ2-7 and V is TRBV30; D not certain. Trimming removed 1 base from V and 4 bases from J, with 5 bases in between. This CDR3 contains 11 residues. From germline, CDR1 is GTSNPN and CDR2 SVGIG (reference sequence). The CDR3, as DNA: TGTGCCTGGAGTGGGCAATACGAGCAGTACTTC. This codes for CAWSGQYEQYF.